These 20 T cell receptor beta chains were all obtained from the same sample, sequenced in a study of blood T cells in healthy people across ages. The authors ran a second PCR of 7 to 11 cycles using a sample-barcoded 5' primer and a J-beta primer mix. TCRdb redid the calling of the 5' RACE reads with MiXCR, one entry per CDR3 protein. Among about 1,000,000 distinct CDR3 sequences listed, around 43% were seen once. The sample was blood. These receptor sequences come from a woman in her fifties or sixties in good health.

This clonotype turned up a few times. This chain links TRBV7-3 with TRBJ2-3; the D gene is possibly TRBD2 (6 bases). The germline V gene encodes CDR1 SGHTA and CDR2 FQGTGA. Trimming shortened V by 4 bases and J by 10 bases, and 12 bases separated the two germline ends. There are 12 residues in the CDR3. The CDR3 region is CASSSGAGSQYF. The DNA for the CDR3 is TGTGCCAGCAGCTCCGGAGCGGGTTCGCAGTATTTT.

The chain carries TRBV21-1 and TRBJ2-7. TRBV21-1 is assigned pseudogene status. CDR3 length equals 12 residues. Written as DNA, the CDR3 is TGTGTCAGCAGCAAAAGAACCTACGAGCAGTACTTC. This translates into CVSSKRTYEQYF.

This clonotype was found once. The genes are TRBV11-2 and TRBJ2-1; TRBD2 might be the D (6 bases). Trimming took 7 bases from V and 0 from J, leaving 22 bases between them. The CDR3 contains 18 residues. Germline CDR1 is SGHAT and CDR2 is FQNNGV. The CDR3 sequence is CASKWSSGLLSSYNEQFF. Here the CDR3 DNA reads TGTGCCAGCAAATGGTCCAGCGGGCTTCTGAGCTCCTACAATGAGCAGTTCTTC.

This chain joins TRBV27 and TRBJ2-7; weak D call: TRBD2 (5 bases). CDR1 is MNHEY and CDR2 is SMNVEV in the germline V gene (reference sequence). Trimming removed 3 bases at V and 7 bases at J, with 13 bases between. The CDR3 contains 13 residues. Written as DNA, the CDR3 is TGTGCCAGCAGTTTTGTCAGAGGGAATGAGCAGTACTTC. Its protein is CASSFVRGNEQYF.

The chain recombines TRBV6-5 with TRBJ2-1, with D perhaps given as TRBD1 or TRBD2 (5 bases each). The CDR3 contains 15 residues. The V gene's germline CDR1 is MNHEY and CDR2 SVGAGI. With 6 bases removed from V and 7 bases from J, the gap between germline ends came to 19 bases. CDR3 bases: TGTGCCAGCAGCCTGCGGCCAGCGTGGGGGAATGAGCAGTTCTTC. Its protein product is CASSLRPAWGNEQFF.

Only a few counts were recorded for this clonotype. The gene calls are TRBV7-3 and TRBJ2-3; 14 bases match TRBD2. Trimming at V came to 3 bases and at J to 3 bases, leaving 2 bases not matched to a gene. The germline CDR1 and CDR2 sequences are SGHTA and FQGTGA. The CDR3 length is 16 residues. CDR3 bases: TGTGCCAGCAGCTTTGGGACTAGCGGGAGAACAGATACGCAGTATTTT. Translation gives CASSFGTSGRTDTQYF.

This clonotype was observed a handful of times. The rearrangement joins TRBV12-3 or TRBV12-4 to TRBJ1-1; D ambiguous. Trimming stripped 5 bases from V and 1 base from J, with 8 bases between. The CDR3 consists of 13 residues. The CDR3 region is CASSGRSNTEAFF. The CDR3 DNA sequence: TGTGCCAGCAGTGGAAGATCGAACACTGAAGCTTTCTTT.

J is TRBJ2-5 and V is TRBV13; TRBD2 matches 9 bases. The CDR3 contains 16 residues. Germline V gives CDR1 PRHDT, CDR2 FYEKMQ (reference sequence). Trimming cost V 2 bases and J 0 bases; bases outside gene matches: 4. CDR3 sequence: CASSLRSGRYQETQYF. In DNA, the CDR3 is TGTGCCAGCAGCTTAAGGAGCGGGAGGTACCAAGAGACCCAGTACTTC.

This clonotype was counted a few times. This chain uses TRBV20-1 with TRBJ2-7; TRBD2 agrees at 8 bases. The trim removed 5 bases at V and 2 bases at J, leaving 5 bases unmatched. The length of the CDR3 is 13 residues. Germline values: CDR1 DFQATT, CDR2 SNEGSKA (reference sequence). The CDR3 bases are TGCAGTGCTCTCGTAGCGGGAACCTACGAGCAGTACTTC. Translation gives CSALVAGTYEQYF.

This clonotype was picked up a small number of times. This chain links TRBV20-1 with TRBJ1-3, with TRBD1 as a possible D gene (5 bases). This CDR3 comprises 14 residues. The germline gives CDR1 DFQATT, CDR2 SNEGSKA (reference sequence). V lost 5 bases and J 1 base, leaving 12 bases between the germline ends. CDR3: CSACGGGSGNTIYF. CDR3 in DNA: TGCAGTGCTTGTGGTGGGGGGTCTGGAAACACCATATATTTT.

The V and J genes are TRBV7-9 and TRBJ2-3; tentatively, D is TRBD2 (6 bases). This CDR3 has 15 residues. CDR1 is SEHNR, CDR2 FQNEAQ, per germline (reference sequence). Trimming cost V 6 bases and J 0 bases, with 13 bases left between them. The CDR3 DNA reads as TGTGCCAGCAGATTATCAGGGACTAGCACAGATACGCAGTATTTT. Its protein is CASRLSGTSTDTQYF.

The rearrangement uses TRBV30 and TRBJ1-1, with no clear D. The CDR3 has 14 residues. Germline lookup yields CDR1 GTSNPN and CDR2 SVGIG (reference sequence). V dropped 3 bases and J dropped 0 bases, with 11 bases sitting between them. The DNA for the CDR3 is TGTGCCTGGAGGGTAGGAGTTGTGAACACTGAAGCTTTCTTT. This codes for CAWRVGVVNTEAFF.

The genes are TRBV27 and TRBJ2-7, with D maybe TRBD2 (7 bases). Trimming pared 2 bases from V and 3 bases from J, leaving 23 bases between. The CDR3 runs to 18 residues. CDR1 MNHEY and CDR2 SMNVEV come from the germline V gene (reference sequence). In nucleotides, the CDR3 is TGTGCCAGCAGTTTAAGGGGGGGTCAGGGGCCCCCAAACTACGAGCAGTACTTC. It translates to CASSLRGGQGPPNYEQYF.

This clonotype was found a few times. The chain is built from TRBV12-3 or TRBV12-4 and TRBJ2-3; 7 bases line up with TRBD1. The CDR3 runs to 15 residues. Losses at the gene ends were 5 bases for V and 2 bases for J; bases not matched to a gene: 7. CDR3 DNA: TGTGCCAGCAGTCCAGACAGGGTCGCCACAGATACGCAGTATTTT. It encodes CASSPDRVATDTQYF.

This clonotype has just a few counts. This rearrangement joins TRBV7-2 to TRBJ2-5; D unresolved. This CDR3 contains 11 residues. Germline-derived CDR1 and CDR2 are SGHTA and FQGNSA. The V gene lost 3 bases and the J gene lost 6 bases, with 5 bases spanning the gap. CDR3 residues: CASSFPKTQYF. The CDR3 DNA is TGTGCCAGCAGCTTTCCGAAGACCCAGTACTTC.

The chain links TRBV5-6 to TRBJ1-2; D not resolved. CDR3 length equals 15 residues. With 0 bases removed from V and 4 bases from J, the gap between germline ends came to 13 bases. The germline gives CDR1 SGHDT, CDR2 YYEEEE. Here the CDR3 reads CASSLATDGFYGYTF. The CDR3 DNA sequence: TGTGCCAGCAGCTTGGCCACCGACGGATTCTATGGCTACACCTTC. The whole variable domain, filled in from reference TRBV5-6 and TRBJ1-2, reads DAGVTQSPTHLIKTRGQQVTLRCSPKSGHDTVSWYQQALGQGPQFIFQYYEEEERQRGNFPDRFSGHQFPNYSSELNVNALLLGDSALYLCASSLATDGFYGYTFGSGTRLTVV.

In the case of this clonotype: The junction differs from germline at one of its ends, possibly a read error. V and J are TRBV10-3 and TRBJ2-5; 7 bases match TRBD2. The J call may not be correct, given that the DNA end is closer to TRBJ2-7. Per the germline V gene, CDR1 is ENHRY and CDR2 is SYGVKD. The CDR3 spans 14 residues. The chain's CDR3 is CAIRESASGGEQYF. The CDR3 DNA is TGTGCCATCAGGGAGTCGGCTAGCGGCGGCGAGCAGTACTTC.

This clonotype was counted at least ten times. The genes are TRBV3-1 and TRBJ1-2, with D possibly matching TRBD1 (5 bases). Per the germline V gene, CDR1 is LGHDT and CDR2 is YNNKEL (reference sequence). CDR3 length: 14 residues. V shed 2 bases and J shed 4 bases, with 11 bases lying between them. CDR3 sequence (DNA): TGTGCCAGCAGCCAAAATTCAGGGTCCTATGGCTACACCTTC. This codes for CASSQNSGSYGYTF.

The V and J genes are TRBV15 and TRBJ2-5; TRBD2 aligns across 8 bases. CDR1 and CDR2 (germline): LNHNV, YYDKDF (reference sequence). Trimming took 2 bases from V and 11 from J; bases not matched to a gene: 19. This CDR3 has 17 residues. The CDR3 DNA reads TGTGCCACCAGCAGACCCCCCGGGAGGGCGGCCTACAATGAGCAGTACTTC. Translated, it gives CATSRPPGRAAYNEQYF.

CDR3 region: CASSFPSGLSYEQYF. In DNA form, the CDR3 reads TGTGCCAGCAGTTTTCCATCTGGTTTATCCTACGAGCAGTACTTC. The rearrangement uses TRBV28 and TRBJ2-7; D is undetermined. The CDR3 totals 15 residues. V lost 3 bases, J lost 1 base, and 13 bases lay in between. Germline V gives CDR1 MDHEN, CDR2 SYDVKM.